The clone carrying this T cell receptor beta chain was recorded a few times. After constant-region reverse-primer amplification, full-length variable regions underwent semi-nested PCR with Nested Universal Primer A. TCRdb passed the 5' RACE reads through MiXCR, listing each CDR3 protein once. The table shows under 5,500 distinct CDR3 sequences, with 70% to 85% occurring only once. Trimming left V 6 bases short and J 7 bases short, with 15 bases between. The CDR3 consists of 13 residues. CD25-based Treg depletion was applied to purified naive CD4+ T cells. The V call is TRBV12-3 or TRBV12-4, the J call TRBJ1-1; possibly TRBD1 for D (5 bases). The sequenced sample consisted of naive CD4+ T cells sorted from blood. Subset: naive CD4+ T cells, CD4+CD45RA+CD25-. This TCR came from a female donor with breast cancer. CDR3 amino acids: CASSPGTAIEAFF. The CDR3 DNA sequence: TGTGCCAGCAGCCCAGGGACGGCAATTGAAGCTTTCTTT.